A single sample is the source of the 30 T cell receptor beta chains below, sequenced in a study of B cell selection in AIRE deficiency. Produced via immunoSEQ multiplex PCR; TCRdb's table is partial and in-frame only. Here the sample spans 20,000 to 25,000 clones, 97% being singletons. Conventional CD4 T cells were sorted as CD4+CD127+ cells. Sequencing input: conventional CD4+ T cells sorted from PBMCs. These receptors all stem from a human donor with AIRE deficiency.

The chain has TRBV9 and TRBJ2-3; no clear D gene. Trimming removed 0 bases at V and 6 bases at J, with 11 bases between. CDR3 length: 14 residues. CDR1 SGDLS and CDR2 YYNGEE come from the germline V gene. CDR3 DNA sequence: TGTGCCAGCAGCGTAGAAGGCTTGGGGGATACGCAGTATTTT. Its protein is CASSVEGLGDTQYF.

Only one count was recorded for this clone. CDR3 sequence (DNA): TGTGCCAGTAGTTCGGGAGCGAAAAGCTCCTACGAGCAGTACTTC. It yields the protein CASSSGAKSSYEQYF. The V call is TRBV19, the J call TRBJ2-7; possible D gene TRBD2, 6 bases. V was pared by 5 bases and J by 0 bases, with 14 bases between. This CDR3 region has 15 residues. Per the germline V gene, CDR1 is LNHDA and CDR2 is SQIVND (reference sequence).

The CDR3 loop reads CASAVRSGTDTQYF. Written as DNA, the CDR3 is TGTGCCAGCGCAGTTAGGTCGGGCACAGATACGCAGTATTTT. The rearrangement uses TRBV5-4 and TRBJ2-3; D is unclear. This CDR3 has 14 amino acids. V was clipped by 7 bases and J by 1 base, with 13 bases between them. Germline-derived CDR1 and CDR2 are SGHNT and YYREEE (reference sequence).

J is TRBJ1-3 and V is TRBV7-9; D is unclear. Trimming took 3 bases from V and 0 from J, leaving 15 bases between them. CDR1 is SEHNR, CDR2 FQNEAQ, per germline (reference sequence). There are 17 residues in the CDR3. This CDR3 reads CASSFRATGNSGNTIYF. The CDR3 region has the DNA TGTGCCAGCAGCTTCCGGGCTACGGGGAACTCTGGAAACACCATATATTTT.

J is TRBJ2-7 and V is TRBV27; 7 bases match TRBD1. The trim removed 4 bases at V and 5 bases at J, leaving 8 bases unmatched. The germline V gene encodes CDR1 MNHEY and CDR2 SMNVEV (reference sequence). This CDR3 spans 14 amino acids. CDR3 residues: CASSYDRAVHEQYF. In DNA form, the CDR3 reads TGTGCCAGCAGTTATGACAGGGCGGTCCACGAGCAGTACTTC.

The chain uses TRBV4-2 and TRBJ1-2; tentatively, D is TRBD1 (6 bases). Trimming took off 5 bases at V and 1 base at J, with 17 bases between the two ends. Germline V CDR1 and CDR2: LGHNA, YNFKEQ. There are 16 residues in the CDR3. The CDR3 region has the DNA TGTGCCAGCAGCGCCGGGGGGGCAGCCTTTAACTATGGCTACACCTTC. Residues: CASSAGGAAFNYGYTF.

This chain joins TRBV18 and TRBJ1-1, with TRBD1 as a possible D gene (5 bases). The CDR3 loop spans 14 amino acids. Trimming took 6 bases from V and 1 from J, leaving 12 bases between them. The germline V gene encodes CDR1 KGHSH and CDR2 LQKENI. CDR3: CASSNEGWNTEAFF. The CDR3 bases are TGTGCCAGCTCTAACGAGGGGTGGAACACTGAAGCTTTCTTT.

The chain carries TRBV7-3 and TRBJ1-2, with 9 bases identical to TRBD1. V lost 5 bases to trimming and J lost 3 bases; unmatched junction nucleotides: 4. The germline V gene has CDR1 SGHTA and CDR2 FQGTGA. The CDR3 contains 14 residues. CDR3 amino acids: CASSPTGGDYGYTF. CDR3 bases: TGTGCCAGCAGCCCAACAGGGGGCGACTATGGCTACACCTTC.

The rearrangement links TRBV10-3 to TRBJ2-3; no clear D. Per the germline V gene, CDR1 is ENHRY and CDR2 is SYGVKD. This CDR3 comprises 12 residues. V was clipped by 3 bases and J by 3 bases, with 4 bases between them. The CDR3 spells CAISEGTDTQYF. The CDR3 DNA reads TGTGCCATCAGTGAAGGGACAGATACGCAGTATTTT.

The J gene is TRBJ1-2, the V gene TRBV18; 9 nucleotides match TRBD1. Germline V CDR1 and CDR2: KGHSH, LQKENI. The CDR3 has 15 amino acids. V lost 2 bases, J lost 0 bases, and 1 base stayed unmatched. CDR3 residues: CASSPGTGTNYGYTF. DNA for the CDR3: TGTGCCAGCTCACCAGGGACAGGGACTAACTATGGCTACACCTTC.

The chain has TRBV6-1 and TRBJ1-1; D unclear. CDR3 length: 13 amino acids. The V gene lost 7 bases and the J gene lost 1 base, with 10 bases spanning the gap. CDR1 and CDR2 (germline): MNHNS, SASEGT. In DNA form, the CDR3 reads TGTGCCAGCATCCTGGACGGGAACACTGAAGCTTTCTTT. Protein: CASILDGNTEAFF.

The chain employs TRBV11-1 and TRBJ1-6; D is undetermined. The length of the CDR3 is 14 residues. The germline gives CDR1 SGHAT, CDR2 FQDESV (reference sequence). Trimming took off 3 bases at V and 8 bases at J, with 11 bases between the two ends. The CDR3 coding sequence is TGTGCCAGCAGCTTGGTGGCAGAGTATTCACCCCTCCACTTT. Translated: CASSLVAEYSPLHF. The variable domain in full, with the rest retrieved from reference TRBV11-1 and TRBJ1-6, is EAEVAQSPRYKITEKSQAVAFWCDPISGHATLYWYRQILGQGPELLVQFQDESVVDDSQLPKDRFSAERLKGVDSTLKIQPAELGDSAMYLCASSLVAEYSPLHFGNGTRLTVT.

The V and J genes are TRBV29-1 and TRBJ2-1, with no clear D. CDR1 is SQVTM, CDR2 ANQGSEA, per germline. V was pared by 4 bases and J by 6 bases, with 7 bases between. The CDR3 totals 11 residues. The CDR3 DNA follows: TGCAGCGTTGGGACCCTCAATGAGCAGTTCTTC. Amino acids: CSVGTLNEQFF.

The count of this clone is one. This chain uses TRBV19 with TRBJ1-5; the match to TRBD1 covers 10 bases. The CDR3 sequence is 19 residues long. The germline gives CDR1 LNHDA, CDR2 SQIVND (reference sequence). Unmatched junction bases numbered 18, after V lost 6 bases and J lost 4 bases. CDR3: CASRHIWYGTGDRNQPQHF. Written as DNA, the CDR3 is TGTGCCAGTAGACATATTTGGTATGGGACAGGGGATAGGAATCAGCCCCAGCATTTT.

The CDR3 loop is CASSYGTSLFF. CDR3 DNA: TGTGCCAGCAGCTACGGGACTAGTCTGTTCTTC. V is TRBV7-2 and J is TRBJ2-1; 8 bases are shared with TRBD2. Trimming cost V 4 bases and J 15 bases; bases outside gene matches: 5. CDR3 length equals 11 residues. The germline CDR1 and CDR2 sequences are SGHTA and FQGNSA.

The chain has TRBV9 and TRBJ2-3, with D perhaps TRBD2 (6 bases). The CDR3 covers 11 residues. V lost 3 bases to trimming and J lost 12 bases, with 11 bases between them. Germline V gene sequence: CDR1 SGDLS, CDR2 YYNGEE. The CDR3 protein is CASSEPGLQYF. CDR3 nucleotides: TGTGCCAGCAGCGAACCGGGACTCCAGTATTTT.

This clone came up a few times. The CDR3 DNA is TGTGCCAGCTCACCAGACAGGACCACAGATACGCAGTATTTT. Translation: CASSPDRTTDTQYF. The rearrangement links TRBV18 to TRBJ2-3; D might be TRBD1 (6 bases). This CDR3 contains 14 residues. The germline CDR1 and CDR2 sequences are KGHSH and LQKENI. Trimming took off 2 bases at V and 2 bases at J, with 8 bases between the two ends.

The rearrangement links TRBV4-3 to TRBJ1-2; no reliable D call. Trimming took 0 bases from V and 5 from J, leaving 7 bases between them. The CDR3 sequence is 13 residues long. Germline lookup yields CDR1 LGHNA and CDR2 YSLEER. This chain's CDR3 is CASSQDKVYGYTF. The CDR3 DNA reads as TGCGCCAGCAGCCAAGACAAGGTATATGGCTACACCTTC.

The chain has TRBV5-6 and TRBJ1-2; 7 bases line up with TRBD1. The CDR3 is 14 amino acids. Germline loops: CDR1 SGHDT, CDR2 YYEEEE. V lost 5 bases, J lost 4 bases, and 8 bases stayed unmatched. In nucleotides, the CDR3 is TGTGCCAGCAGTAGGGACAGTAGAAGCTATGGCTACACCTTC. It yields the protein CASSRDSRSYGYTF.

V usage is TRBV12-2 and J usage is TRBJ2-3; the D call of TRBD1 is as the table states it, not checked on the DNA. TRBV12-2 represents a pseudogene. The CDR3 consists of 15 residues. The CDR3: CASRPRQDSTDTQYF. The DNA of the CDR3 is TGTGCAAGTCGCCCGCGACAAGACAGCACAGATACGCAGTATTTT.

The gene calls are TRBV5-1 and TRBJ2-3; D is perhaps TRBD2 (6 bases). This CDR3 is 15 amino acids long. CDR1 SGHRS and CDR2 YFSETQ come from the germline V gene. V lost 7 bases and J 5 bases, leaving 20 bases between the germline ends. As DNA, the CDR3 is TGCGCCAGCGCCCACGGGGGAGGACCCCTAGATACGCAGTATTTT. This codes for CASAHGGGPLDTQYF. Looking up the rest from reference TRBV5-1 and TRBJ2-3 gives the full variable domain: KAGVTQTPRYLIKTRGQQVTLSCSPISGHRSVSWYQQTPGQGLQFLFEYFSETQRNKGNFPGRFSGRQFSNSRSEMNVSTLELGDSALYLCASAHGGGPLDTQYFGPGTRLTVL.

A single count supports this clone. V and J are TRBV9 and TRBJ2-1; maybe TRBD1 (5 bases). The CDR3 sequence is 15 residues long. V gave up 0 bases and J gave up 6 bases, with 13 bases separating them. CDR1 is SGDLS, CDR2 YYNGEE, per germline. The CDR3 DNA is TGTGCCAGCAGCGTAGTAGGGGAAGGGTCCAATGAGCAGTTCTTC. Residues: CASSVVGEGSNEQFF.

V usage is TRBV7-8 and J usage is TRBJ2-7; perhaps TRBD1 as D (5 bases). This CDR3 contains 16 residues. Trimming took off 3 bases at V and 5 bases at J, with 20 bases between the two ends. Germline V gene lookup returns CDR1 SGHVS and CDR2 FQNEAQ. In DNA form, the CDR3 reads TGTGCCAGCAGCTTTAATAGACTGGGGCCCCTCGACGAGCAGTACTTC. Amino acid sequence: CASSFNRLGPLDEQYF.

The J gene is TRBJ2-3, the V gene TRBV18; no reliable D call. Germline CDR1 KGHSH, CDR2 LQKENI. The CDR3 has 15 residues. Trimming stripped 3 bases from V and 1 base from J, with 11 bases between. CDR3 nucleotide sequence: TGTGCCAGCTCACCGCCAGGTTGGGGCACAGATACGCAGTATTTT. Encoded protein: CASSPPGWGTDTQYF.

The gene calls are TRBV4-2 and TRBJ2-1; D is possibly TRBD1 or TRBD2 (5 bases each). Deletions cut 4 bases from V and 2 bases from J, with 18 bases between. The CDR3 spans 17 residues. Germline CDR1 LGHNA, CDR2 YNFKEQ. In DNA, the CDR3 is TGTGCCAGCAGCCGATACGTAAGGGACGGAGCCTACAATGAGCAGTTCTTC. Residues: CASSRYVRDGAYNEQFF.

The chain couples TRBV18 to TRBJ1-1; a weak D match, TRBD1 (6 bases). V was clipped by 0 bases and J by 4 bases, with 12 bases between them. Germline V gene data show CDR1 as KGHSH and CDR2 as LQKENI. The CDR3 has 15 amino acids. This chain's CDR3 is CASSPPAGGGTEAFF. Written as DNA, the CDR3 is TGTGCCAGCTCACCACCGGCAGGAGGGGGCACTGAAGCTTTCTTT.

The chain is built from TRBV30 and TRBJ2-3; a weak D match, TRBD2 (6 bases). The CDR3 totals 11 residues. CDR1 and CDR2 (germline): GTSNPN, SVGIG (reference sequence). V lost 5 bases and J lost 5, with 8 bases in between. DNA of the CDR3: TGTGCCTGGCAGACTAGAGATACGCAGTATTTT. Its translation is CAWQTRDTQYF.

V usage is TRBV6-1 and J usage is TRBJ1-2, with 8 bases that match TRBD1. V trimming: 7 bases; J trimming: 8 bases; junction bases outside the gene matches: 6. Germline V CDR1 and CDR2: MNHNS, SASEGT. The CDR3 is 12 residues long. Here the CDR3 reads CASTSGQGGYTF. The DNA of the CDR3 is TGTGCCAGCACCTCCGGACAGGGCGGCTACACCTTC.

The chain carries TRBV5-6 and TRBJ2-3; D gene uncertain. This CDR3 region has 14 residues. Trimming took 0 bases from V and 3 from J, leaving 8 bases between them. Germline V CDR1 and CDR2: SGHDT, YYEEEE. CDR3 bases: TGTGCCAGCAGCTTGGTGTTGGCGACAGATACGCAGTATTTT. This gives the protein CASSLVLATDTQYF. The whole variable domain, filled in from reference TRBV5-6 and TRBJ2-3, reads DAGVTQSPTHLIKTRGQQVTLRCSPKSGHDTVSWYQQALGQGPQFIFQYYEEEERQRGNFPDRFSGHQFPNYSSELNVNALLLGDSALYLCASSLVLATDTQYFGPGTRLTVL.

The chain carries TRBV7-2 and TRBJ2-7, with D hard to call. Trimming took 2 bases from V and 3 from J, leaving 2 bases between them. The germline V gene has CDR1 SGHTA and CDR2 FQGNSA. This CDR3 spans 11 amino acids. The chain's CDR3 is CASSLLYEQYF. CDR3 bases: TGTGCCAGCAGCTTACTCTACGAGCAGTACTTC.